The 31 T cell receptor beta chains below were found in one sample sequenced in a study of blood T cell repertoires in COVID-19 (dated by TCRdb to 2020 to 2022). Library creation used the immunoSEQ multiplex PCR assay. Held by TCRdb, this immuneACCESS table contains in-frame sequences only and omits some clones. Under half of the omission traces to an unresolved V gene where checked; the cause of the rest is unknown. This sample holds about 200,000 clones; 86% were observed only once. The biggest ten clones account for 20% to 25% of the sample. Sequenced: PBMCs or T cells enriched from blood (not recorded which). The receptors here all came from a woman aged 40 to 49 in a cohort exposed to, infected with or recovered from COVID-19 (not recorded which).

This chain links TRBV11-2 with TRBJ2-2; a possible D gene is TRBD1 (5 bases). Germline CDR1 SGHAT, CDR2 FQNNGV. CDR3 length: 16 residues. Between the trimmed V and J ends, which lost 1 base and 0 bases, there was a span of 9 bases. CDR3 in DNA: TGTGCCAGCAGCTTAGCAGGGCAGACGAACACCGGGGAGCTGTTTTTT. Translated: CASSLAGQTNTGELFF.

This CDR3 reads CAIEAGQGALDTQYF. CDR3 DNA sequence: TGTGCCATCGAAGCCGGACAGGGAGCGTTGGATACGCAGTATTTT. The V call is TRBV10-3, the J call TRBJ2-3; 8 bases align to TRBD1. CDR1 ENHRY and CDR2 SYGVKD come from the germline V gene. The V and J ends lost 8 bases and 6 bases, in that order; junction bases with no gene match: 13. This CDR3 has 15 amino acids.

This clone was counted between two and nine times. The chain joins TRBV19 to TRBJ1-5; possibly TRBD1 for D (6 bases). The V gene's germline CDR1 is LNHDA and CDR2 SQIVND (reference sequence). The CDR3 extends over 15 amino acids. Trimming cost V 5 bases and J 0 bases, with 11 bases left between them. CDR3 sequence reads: CASSGQTFSNQPQHF. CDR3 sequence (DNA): TGTGCCAGTAGTGGACAGACATTTAGCAATCAGCCCCAGCATTTT.

CDR3 nucleotide sequence: TGTGCCAGCGGGGAGATGAACACTGAAGCTTTCTTT. As protein: CASGEMNTEAFF. The chain joins TRBV2 to TRBJ1-1, with no clear D. V lost 8 bases, J lost 0 bases, and 7 bases lay in between. This CDR3 has 12 amino acids. Per germline, CDR1 SNHLY and CDR2 FYNNEI.

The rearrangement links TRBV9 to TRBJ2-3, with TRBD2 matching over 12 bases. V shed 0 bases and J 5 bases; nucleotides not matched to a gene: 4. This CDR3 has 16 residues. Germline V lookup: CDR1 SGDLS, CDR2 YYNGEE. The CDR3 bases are TGTGCCAGCAGCGTAGCTCAGGGACTAGCGGGAGATACGCAGTATTTT. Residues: CASSVAQGLAGDTQYF.

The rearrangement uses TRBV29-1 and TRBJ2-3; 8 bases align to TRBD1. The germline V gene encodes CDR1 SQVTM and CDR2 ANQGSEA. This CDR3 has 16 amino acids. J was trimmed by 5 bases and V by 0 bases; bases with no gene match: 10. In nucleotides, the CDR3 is TGCAGCGTTGAAGAAAGGACAGGGCCGGGGGAAGATACGCAGTATTTT. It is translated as CSVEERTGPGEDTQYF.

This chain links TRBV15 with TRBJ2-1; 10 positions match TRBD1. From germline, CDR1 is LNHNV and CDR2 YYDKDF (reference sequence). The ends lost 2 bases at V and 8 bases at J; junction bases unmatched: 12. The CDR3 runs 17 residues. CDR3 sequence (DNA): TGTGCCACCAGCAGATATGACTCGACAGGGGGCTTGTATGAGCAGTTCTTC. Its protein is CATSRYDSTGGLYEQFF.

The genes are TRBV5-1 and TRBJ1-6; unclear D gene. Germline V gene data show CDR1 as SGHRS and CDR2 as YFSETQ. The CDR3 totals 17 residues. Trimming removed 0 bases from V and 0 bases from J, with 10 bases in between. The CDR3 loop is CASSLASGSSYNSPLHF. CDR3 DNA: TGCGCCAGCAGCTTGGCCTCAGGAAGCTCCTATAATTCACCCCTCCACTTT.

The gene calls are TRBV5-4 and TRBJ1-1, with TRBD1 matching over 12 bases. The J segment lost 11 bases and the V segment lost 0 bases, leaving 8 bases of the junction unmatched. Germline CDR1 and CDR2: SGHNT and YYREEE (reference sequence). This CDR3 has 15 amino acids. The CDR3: CASSLDPGQGARAFF. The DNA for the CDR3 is TGTGCCAGCAGCTTGGACCCGGGACAGGGGGCGCGGGCTTTCTTT.

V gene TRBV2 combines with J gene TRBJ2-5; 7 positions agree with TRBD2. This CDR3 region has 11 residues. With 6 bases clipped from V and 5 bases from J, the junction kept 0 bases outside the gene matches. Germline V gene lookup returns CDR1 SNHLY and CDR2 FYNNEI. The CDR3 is CASRGGETQYF. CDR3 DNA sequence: TGTGCCAGCAGGGGAGGGGAGACCCAGTACTTC.

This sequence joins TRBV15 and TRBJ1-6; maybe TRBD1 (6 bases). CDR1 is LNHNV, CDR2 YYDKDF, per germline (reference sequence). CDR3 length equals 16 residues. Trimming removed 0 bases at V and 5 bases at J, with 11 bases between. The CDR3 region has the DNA TGTGCCACCAGCAGAGACAGGGGCGCCCATAATTCACCCCTCCACTTT. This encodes CATSRDRGAHNSPLHF. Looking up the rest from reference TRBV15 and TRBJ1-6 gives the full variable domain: DAMVIQNPRYQVTQFGKPVTLSCSQTLNHNVMYWYQQKSSQAPKLLFHYYDKDFNNEADTPDNFQSRRPNTSFCFLDIRSPGLGDTAMYLCATSRDRGAHNSPLHFGNGTRLTVT.

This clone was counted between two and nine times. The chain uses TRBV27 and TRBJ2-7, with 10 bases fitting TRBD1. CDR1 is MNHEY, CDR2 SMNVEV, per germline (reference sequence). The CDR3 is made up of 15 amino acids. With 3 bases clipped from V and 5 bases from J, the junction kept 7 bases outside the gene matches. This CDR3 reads CASSLTTGGVNEQYF. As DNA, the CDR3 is TGTGCCAGCAGTTTGACGACAGGGGGCGTCAACGAGCAGTACTTC.

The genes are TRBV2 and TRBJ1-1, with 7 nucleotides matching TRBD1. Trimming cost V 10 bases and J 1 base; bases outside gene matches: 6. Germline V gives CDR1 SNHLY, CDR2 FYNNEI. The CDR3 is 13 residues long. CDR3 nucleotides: TGTGCCAAGCGTGGGACAGCGAACACTGAAGCTTTCTTT. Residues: CAKRGTANTEAFF. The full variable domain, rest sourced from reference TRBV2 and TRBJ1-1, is EPEVTQTPSHQVTQMGQEVILRCVPISNHLYFYWYRQILGQKVEFLVSFYNNEISEKSEIFDDQFSVERPDGSNFTLKIRSTKLEDSAMYFCAKRGTANTEAFFGQGTRLTVV.

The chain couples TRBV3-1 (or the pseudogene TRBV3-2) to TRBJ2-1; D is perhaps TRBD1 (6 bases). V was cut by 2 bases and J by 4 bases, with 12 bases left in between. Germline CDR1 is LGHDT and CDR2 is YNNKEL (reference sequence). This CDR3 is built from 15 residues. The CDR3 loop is CASSQIRGVYNEQFF. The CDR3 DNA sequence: TGTGCCAGCAGCCAAATCAGGGGAGTTTACAATGAGCAGTTCTTC.

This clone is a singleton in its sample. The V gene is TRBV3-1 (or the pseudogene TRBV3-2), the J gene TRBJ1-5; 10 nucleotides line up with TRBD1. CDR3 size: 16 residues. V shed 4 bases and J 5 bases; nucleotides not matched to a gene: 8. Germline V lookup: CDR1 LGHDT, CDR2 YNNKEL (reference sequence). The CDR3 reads CASSPSTGGIDQPQHF. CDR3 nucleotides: TGTGCCAGCAGCCCCTCGACAGGGGGCATCGATCAGCCCCAGCATTTT.

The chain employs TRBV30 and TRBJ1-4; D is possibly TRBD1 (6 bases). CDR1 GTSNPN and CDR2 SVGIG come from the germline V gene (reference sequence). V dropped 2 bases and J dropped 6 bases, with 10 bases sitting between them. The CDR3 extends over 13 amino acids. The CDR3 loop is CAWSLGADEKLFF. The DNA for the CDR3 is TGTGCCTGGAGTCTGGGGGCGGATGAAAAACTGTTTTTT.

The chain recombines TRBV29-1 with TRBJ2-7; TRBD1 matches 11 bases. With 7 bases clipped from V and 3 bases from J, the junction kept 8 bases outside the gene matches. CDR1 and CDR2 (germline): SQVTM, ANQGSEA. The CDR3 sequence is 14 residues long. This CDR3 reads CSALSGTGGYEQYF. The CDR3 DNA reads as TGCAGCGCTTTGAGCGGGACAGGGGGCTACGAGCAGTACTTC.

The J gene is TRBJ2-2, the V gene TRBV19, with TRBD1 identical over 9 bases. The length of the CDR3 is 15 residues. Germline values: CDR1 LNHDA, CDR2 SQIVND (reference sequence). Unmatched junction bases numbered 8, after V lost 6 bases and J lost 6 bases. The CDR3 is CASRETGGPAGELFF. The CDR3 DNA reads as TGTGCCAGTAGGGAGACAGGGGGTCCGGCCGGGGAGCTGTTTTTT. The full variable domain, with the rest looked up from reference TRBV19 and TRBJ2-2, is DGGITQSPKYLFRKEGQNVTLSCEQNLNHDAMYWYRQDPGQGLRLIYYSQIVNDFQKGDIAEGYSVSREKKESFPLTVTSAQKNPTAFYLCASRETGGPAGELFFGEGSRLTVL.

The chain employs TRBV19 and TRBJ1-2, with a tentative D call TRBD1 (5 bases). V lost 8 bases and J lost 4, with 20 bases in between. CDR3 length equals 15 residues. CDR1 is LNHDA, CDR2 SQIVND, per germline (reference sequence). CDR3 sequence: CASSETREVVYGYTF. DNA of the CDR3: TGTGCCAGTTCGGAAACCAGGGAAGTAGTCTATGGCTACACCTTC.

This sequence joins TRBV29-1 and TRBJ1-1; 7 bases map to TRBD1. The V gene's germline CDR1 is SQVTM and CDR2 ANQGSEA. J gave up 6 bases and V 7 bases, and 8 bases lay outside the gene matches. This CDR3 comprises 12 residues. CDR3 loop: CSETGNAAEAFF. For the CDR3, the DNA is TGCAGCGAGACAGGGAATGCGGCTGAAGCTTTCTTT.

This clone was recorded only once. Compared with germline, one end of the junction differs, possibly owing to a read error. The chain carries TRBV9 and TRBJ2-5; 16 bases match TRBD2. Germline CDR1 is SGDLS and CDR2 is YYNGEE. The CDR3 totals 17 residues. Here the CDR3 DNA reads TGTGCCCGCAGCGCGGGACTAGCGGGAGGGGGGGAAGAGACCCAGTACTTC. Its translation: CARSAGLAGGGEETQYF.

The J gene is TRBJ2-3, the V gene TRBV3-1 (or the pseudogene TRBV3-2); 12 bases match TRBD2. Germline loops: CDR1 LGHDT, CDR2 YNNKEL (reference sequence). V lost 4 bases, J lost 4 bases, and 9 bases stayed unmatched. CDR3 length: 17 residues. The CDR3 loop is CASSLDGLAGIADTQYF. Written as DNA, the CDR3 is TGTGCCAGCAGCCTCGACGGACTAGCGGGAATAGCAGATACGCAGTATTTT.

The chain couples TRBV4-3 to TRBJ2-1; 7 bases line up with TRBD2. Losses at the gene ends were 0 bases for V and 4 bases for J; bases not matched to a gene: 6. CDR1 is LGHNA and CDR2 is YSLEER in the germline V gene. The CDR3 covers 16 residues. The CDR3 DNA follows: TGCGCCAGCAGCCAAGATGGCCAGCGGGGTTACAATGAGCAGTTCTTC. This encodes CASSQDGQRGYNEQFF.

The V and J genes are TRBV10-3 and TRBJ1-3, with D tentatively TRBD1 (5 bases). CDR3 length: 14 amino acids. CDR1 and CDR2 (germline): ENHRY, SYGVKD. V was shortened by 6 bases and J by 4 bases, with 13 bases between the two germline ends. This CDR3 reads CAISDRSPGNTIYF. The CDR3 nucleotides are TGTGCCATCAGCGACAGATCACCCGGAAACACCATATATTTT.

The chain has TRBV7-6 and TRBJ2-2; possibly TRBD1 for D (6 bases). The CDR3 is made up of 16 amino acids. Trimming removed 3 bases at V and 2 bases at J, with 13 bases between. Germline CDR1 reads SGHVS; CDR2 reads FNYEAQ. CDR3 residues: CASSFAGTHNTGELFF. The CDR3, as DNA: TGTGCCAGCAGCTTTGCCGGGACACACAACACCGGGGAGCTGTTTTTT.

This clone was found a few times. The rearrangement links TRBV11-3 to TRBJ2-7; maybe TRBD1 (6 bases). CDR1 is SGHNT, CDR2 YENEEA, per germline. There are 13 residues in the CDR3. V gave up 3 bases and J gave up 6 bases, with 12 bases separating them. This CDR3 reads CASSLGRGSEQYF. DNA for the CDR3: TGTGCCAGCAGCTTGGGCAGGGGATCCGAGCAGTACTTC.

CDR3 bases: TGTGCCAGCAGCTTGGAGCCCAGCTACTACTCTGGAAACACCATATATTTT. Translation: CASSLEPSYYSGNTIYF. The chain couples TRBV5-6 to TRBJ1-3; D is ambiguous. Germline loops: CDR1 SGHDT, CDR2 YYEEEE. The CDR3 runs 17 residues. Trimming cost V 0 bases and J 0 bases, with 13 bases left between them.

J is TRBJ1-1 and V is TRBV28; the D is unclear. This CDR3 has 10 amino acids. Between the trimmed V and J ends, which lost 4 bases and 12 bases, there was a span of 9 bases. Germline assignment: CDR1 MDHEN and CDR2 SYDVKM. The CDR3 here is CASSSVLSFF. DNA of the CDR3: TGTGCCAGCAGTTCCGTGTTATCTTTCTTT.

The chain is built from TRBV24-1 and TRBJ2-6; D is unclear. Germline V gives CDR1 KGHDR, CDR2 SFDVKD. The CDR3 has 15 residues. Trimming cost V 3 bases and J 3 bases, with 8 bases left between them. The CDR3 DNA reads TGTGCCACCAGTGATACTACAAGTGGGGCCAACGTCCTGACTTTC. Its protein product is CATSDTTSGANVLTF.

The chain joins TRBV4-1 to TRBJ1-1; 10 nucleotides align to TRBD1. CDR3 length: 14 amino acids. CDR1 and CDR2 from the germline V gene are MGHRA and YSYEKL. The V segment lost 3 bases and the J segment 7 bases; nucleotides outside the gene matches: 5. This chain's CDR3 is CASSQGQGRREAFF. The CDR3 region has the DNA TGCGCCAGCAGCCAGGGACAGGGGCGCCGTGAAGCTTTCTTT.

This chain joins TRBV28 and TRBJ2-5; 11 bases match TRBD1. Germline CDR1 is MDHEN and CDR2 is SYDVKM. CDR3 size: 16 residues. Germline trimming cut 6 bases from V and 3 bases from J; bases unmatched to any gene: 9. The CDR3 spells CASRDRDRGIKETQYF. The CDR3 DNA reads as TGTGCCAGCAGGGACCGGGACAGGGGGATTAAAGAGACCCAGTACTTC.